The sequence of this T cell receptor beta chain was determined in a study of cytomegalovirus exposure and HLA in healthy donors. This CDR3 spans 13 amino acids. Looked up from germline, CDR1 is MDHEN and CDR2 is SYDVKM. On this clone: Its specificity is not known. A read error may produce the germline difference seen at one junction end. The sample holds other DNA sequences that translate to the same CDR3.

Primers: 60 Vbeta forward and 13 Jbeta reverse. Sequenced by immunoSEQ multiplex PCR; TCRdb stores in-frame clones only, minus some. The sample has 150,000 or so clones; 76% are singletons. Study-level points and caveats: Later on, an analysis found that several of the most significant clusters appeared to be linked to common viral pathogens, which included parvovirus B19.

The sequence came from a male donor in good health and CMV-seronegative. Specimen: PBMCs. The V and J genes are TRBV28 and TRBJ1-5; D is uncertain. The chain's CDR3 is CATGRGSNQPQHF. The CDR3 DNA sequence: TGTGCCACCGGTCGAGGGAGCAATCAGCCTCAGCATTTT.